These 2 T cell receptor beta chains share one sample of origin, sequenced in a study of T cell responses to AZD1222 COVID-19 vaccine. Produced via immunoSEQ multiplex PCR; TCRdb's table is partial and in-frame only. The sample holds over 100,000 clones, about 88% seen once. The source material was peripheral blood, sampled on day 0 of AZD1222 vaccination. These receptors originate from an adult in good health.

The chain carries TRBV7-2 and TRBJ1-2; the match to TRBD1 covers 9 bases. The CDR3 consists of 16 residues. CDR1 and CDR2 (germline): SGHTA, FQGNSA. V shed 8 bases and J 5 bases; nucleotides not matched to a gene: 15. CDR3 protein: CASRPFTGGGWYGYTF. Written as DNA, the CDR3 is TGTGCCAGCCGGCCATTCACAGGGGGCGGGTGGTATGGCTACACCTTC.

V gene TRBV28 combines with J gene TRBJ2-7, with D perhaps TRBD1 (5 bases). Germline CDR1 and CDR2: MDHEN and SYDVKM. This CDR3 has 15 residues. V was clipped by 5 bases and J by 1 base, with 15 bases between them. CDR3 DNA: TGTGCCAGCAGTAGAAGCAGGGTGGGTTCCTACGAGCAGTACTTC. This sequence encodes CASSRSRVGSYEQYF.